Listed here is a single T cell receptor (beta chain). These data are taken from a study of blood T cell repertoires in COVID-19. Study overall: Samples came from the United States, Italy and Spain, spanning acute and convalescent COVID-19. Sample material is recorded as cDNA or gDNA derived from T cells, B-cell-depleted T cells, or PBMCs.

In the original processing: Using reference gene primer amplification, nucleated cell counts were estimated. The protocol was immunoSEQ multiplex PCR, while the TCRdb copy is restricted to in-frame clones and leaves out a portion. V and J calls and clone size are copied from that table; D and trimming were computed from the DNA. The sample has 150,000 to 190,000 clones; 80% to 90% are singletons. Trimming took 4 bases from V and 6 from J, leaving 18 bases between them. The CDR3 extends over 15 amino acids. CDR1 SQVTM and CDR2 ANQGSEA come from the germline V gene. This receptor was identified in a woman in her 70s with acute or convalescent COVID-19. The material sequenced was peripheral blood. The chain is built from TRBV29-1 and TRBJ1-4, with D perhaps matching TRBD1 (5 bases). The CDR3 reads CSVARVGLGDEKLFF. The CDR3 DNA is TGCAGCGTTGCCAGGGTGGGGCTAGGGGATGAAAAACTGTTTTTT.